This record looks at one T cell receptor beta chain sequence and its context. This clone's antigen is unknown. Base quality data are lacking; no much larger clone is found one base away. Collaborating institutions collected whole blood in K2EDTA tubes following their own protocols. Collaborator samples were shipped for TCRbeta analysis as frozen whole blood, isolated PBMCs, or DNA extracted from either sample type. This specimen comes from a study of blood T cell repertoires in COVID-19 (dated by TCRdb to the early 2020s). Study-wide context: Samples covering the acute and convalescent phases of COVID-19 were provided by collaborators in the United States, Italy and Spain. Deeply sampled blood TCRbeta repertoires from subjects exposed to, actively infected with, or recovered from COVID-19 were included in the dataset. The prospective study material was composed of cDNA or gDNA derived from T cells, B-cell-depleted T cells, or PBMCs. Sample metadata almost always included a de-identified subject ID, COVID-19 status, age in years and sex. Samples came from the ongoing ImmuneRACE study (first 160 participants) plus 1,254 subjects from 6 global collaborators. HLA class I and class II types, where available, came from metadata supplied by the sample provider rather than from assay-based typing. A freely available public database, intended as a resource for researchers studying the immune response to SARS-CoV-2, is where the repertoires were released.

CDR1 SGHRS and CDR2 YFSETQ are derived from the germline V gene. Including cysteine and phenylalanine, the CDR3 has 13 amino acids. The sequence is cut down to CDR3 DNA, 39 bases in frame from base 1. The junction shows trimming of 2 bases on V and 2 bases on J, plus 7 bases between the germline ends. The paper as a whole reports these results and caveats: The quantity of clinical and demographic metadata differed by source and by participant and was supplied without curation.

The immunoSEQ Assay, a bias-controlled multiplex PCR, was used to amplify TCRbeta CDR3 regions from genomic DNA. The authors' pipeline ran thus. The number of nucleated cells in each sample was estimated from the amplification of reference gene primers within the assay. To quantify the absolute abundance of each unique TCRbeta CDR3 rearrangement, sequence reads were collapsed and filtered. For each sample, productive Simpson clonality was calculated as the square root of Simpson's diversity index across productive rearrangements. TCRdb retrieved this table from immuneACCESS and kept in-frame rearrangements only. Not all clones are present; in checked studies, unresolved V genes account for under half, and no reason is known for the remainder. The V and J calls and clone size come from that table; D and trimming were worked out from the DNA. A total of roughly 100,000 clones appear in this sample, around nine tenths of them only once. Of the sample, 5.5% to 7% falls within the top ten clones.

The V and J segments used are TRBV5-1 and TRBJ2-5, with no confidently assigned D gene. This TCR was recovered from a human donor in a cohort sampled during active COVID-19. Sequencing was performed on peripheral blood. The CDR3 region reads CASSFPLQETQYF. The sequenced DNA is TGCGCCAGCAGCTTCCCCCTGCAAGAGACCCAGTACTTC.